Detailed here is one T cell receptor (beta chain). Its cognate antigen is unknown. Clones were read by immunoSEQ multiplex PCR, and TCRdb kept only the in-frame ones, dropping some. Here the sample spans approximately 60,000 clones, almost 90% being singletons. The data stem from a study of OX40 agonist ivuxolimab in advanced cancers. This CDR3 comprises 15 residues. V was clipped by 1 base and J by 6 bases; unmatched bases: 6. Germline V gives CDR1 GTSNPN, CDR2 SVGIG (reference sequence). Study findings and constraints: On average, CD8+ T cells showed a greater number of expanded clones than CD4+.

The material was CD4+ or CD8+ T cells sorted from blood, obtained in a trial of the OX40 agonist ivuxolimab. This chain connects TRBV30 to TRBJ1-5; 10 nucleotides line up with TRBD1. The sequence was obtained from an adult with an advanced solid tumor such as melanoma, head and neck, liver or kidney cancer. The CDR3: CAWSAGTGAGQPQHF. The CDR3, as DNA: TGTGCCTGGAGTGCCGGGACAGGGGCTGGTCAGCCCCAGCATTTT.